This T cell receptor beta chain emerged from a study of blood T cell repertoires in COVID-19. Only in-frame clones appear in the TCRdb table, and some are missing; sequencing was by immunoSEQ multiplex PCR. The repertoire holds about 670,000 clones, with about 90% as singletons. This clone came up once. The CDR3 consists of 15 residues. The germline V gene encodes CDR1 MNHNS and CDR2 SASEGT. V lost 2 bases and J 1 base, leaving 9 bases between the germline ends. The TCR comes from a woman aged 18 to 35 with acute or convalescent COVID-19. Material: peripheral blood. The chain joins TRBV6-1 to TRBJ1-3; no clear D. CDR3 bases: TGTGCCAGCAGTGAAACGCCACTTTCTGGAAACACCATATATTTT. It yields the protein CASSETPLSGNTIYF.